The 18 T cell receptor beta chains below come from one sample, sequenced in a study of blood T cell repertoires in COVID-19. Sequencing was performed with immunoSEQ multiplex PCR; in TCRdb, only in-frame clones are kept and a portion is missing. Of 200,000 to 250,000 clones in the sample, 80% to 90% are singletons; the top ten hold 6.5% to 8.5%. The sequenced material came from peripheral blood. The receptors were gathered from an elderly woman with COVID-19, enrolled during active disease.

This sequence joins TRBV3-1 (or the pseudogene TRBV3-2) and TRBJ2-7; D might be TRBD2 (5 bases). This CDR3 comprises 15 residues. Trimming left V 3 bases short and J 5 bases short, with 17 bases between. Germline V gives CDR1 LGHDT, CDR2 YNNKEL (reference sequence). The CDR3, as DNA: TGTGCCAGCAGCCAGCGCGGCAGGTTGGAGGACGAGCAGTACTTC. Translating it yields CASSQRGRLEDEQYF.

The genes are TRBV4-3 and TRBJ2-1; 8 bases line up with TRBD2. CDR1 is LGHNA, CDR2 YSLEER, per germline. After removal of 4 bases from V and 8 bases from J, the junction contained 10 bases not matched to a gene. CDR3 length: 15 residues. The CDR3 DNA reads as TGCGCCAGCAGCCTCTCCCCAGCGGGAGTATATGAGCAGTTCTTC. Its protein product is CASSLSPAGVYEQFF.

The chain joins TRBV11-3 to TRBJ1-1; no definite D call. CDR1 SGHNT and CDR2 YENEEA come from the germline V gene. Trimming removed 2 bases from V and 1 base from J, with 5 bases in between. The CDR3 runs to 13 residues. CDR3 coding DNA: TGTGCCAGCAGCTTACAGCGGAACACTGAAGCTTTCTTT. It translates to CASSLQRNTEAFF.

J is TRBJ2-6 and V is TRBV5-1; TRBD1 aligns across 7 bases. The CDR3 runs to 15 residues. Looked up from germline, CDR1 is SGHRS and CDR2 is YFSETQ. V trimming: 5 bases; J trimming: 1 base; junction bases outside the gene matches: 3. The CDR3 reads CASRVTGSGANVLTF. For the CDR3, the DNA is TGCGCCAGCAGAGTGACAGGGTCTGGGGCCAACGTCCTGACTTTC.

The chain combines TRBV5-4 with TRBJ1-1; no firm D call. Germline V gene sequence: CDR1 SGHNT, CDR2 YYREEE (reference sequence). Trimming removed 2 bases from V and 1 base from J, with 12 bases in between. CDR3 length: 15 amino acids. The CDR3 region is CASSFPVRGNTEAFF. CDR3 in DNA: TGTGCCAGCAGCTTTCCGGTGCGGGGGAACACTGAAGCTTTCTTT.

The chain recombines TRBV6-2 or TRBV6-3 with TRBJ1-5, with 7 bases matching TRBD1. CDR3 size: 15 residues. V dropped 4 bases and J dropped 7; count of bases not matched to a gene: 10. CDR1 and CDR2 (germline): MNHEY, SVGEGT. The CDR3 sequence: CASSFYQGVGQPQHF. The CDR3 DNA reads TGTGCCAGCAGTTTTTATCAGGGGGTTGGGCAGCCCCAGCATTTT.

V and J are TRBV6-6 and TRBJ1-4; tentative D call: TRBD1 (6 bases). The CDR3 runs to 13 residues. Deletions cut 3 bases from V and 5 bases from J, with 7 bases between. Germline CDR1 is MNHNY and CDR2 is SVGAGI (reference sequence). CDR3: CASSYGGNEKLFF. In DNA form, the CDR3 reads TGTGCCAGCAGTTATGGGGGCAATGAAAAACTGTTTTTT.

The chain joins TRBV5-5 to TRBJ1-3; 7 nucleotides line up with TRBD1. There are 15 residues in the CDR3. With V trimmed by 6 bases and J by 4 bases, 10 bases remained unmatched. Germline CDR1 and CDR2: SGHKS and YYEKEE (reference sequence). The CDR3 region is CASNPLGTEGNTIYF. CDR3 DNA: TGTGCCAGCAACCCACTCGGGACAGAGGGAAACACCATATATTTT.

Regarding this clone: The germline gene is not matched at one end of the junction; a read error may be the cause. For the CDR3, the DNA is TGTGCCAGCAGTGAGGGTTGGGACAGGGTGTTCTTC. Translated: CASSEGWDRVFF. This chain links TRBV6-1 with TRBJ2-7, with 9 bases matching TRBD1. Germline loops: CDR1 MNHNS, CDR2 SASEGT. This CDR3 region has 12 residues.

This rearrangement joins TRBV7-2 to TRBJ2-3; 7 bases map to TRBD2. CDR1 SGHTA and CDR2 FQGNSA come from the germline V gene. The CDR3 length is 14 residues. Unmatched junction bases numbered 10, after V lost 6 bases and J lost 7 bases. The CDR3 nucleotides read TGTGCCAGCAGTCCTCTAGCGGAGGGTCATACGCAGTATTTT. Translated: CASSPLAEGHTQYF. The entire variable domain, with the rest obtained from reference TRBV7-2 and TRBJ2-3, is as follows: GAGVSQSPSNKVTEKGKDVELRCDPISGHTALYWYRQSLGQGLEFLIYFQGNSAPDKSGLPSDRFSAERTGGSVSTLTIQRTQQEDSAVYLCASSPLAEGHTQYFGPGTRLTVL.

This clone was detected only a few times. The V call is TRBV6-6, the J call TRBJ2-7; a weak D match, TRBD1 (6 bases). Trimming took 10 bases from V and 0 from J, leaving 19 bases between them. CDR1 MNHNY and CDR2 SVGAGI come from the germline V gene (reference sequence). The length of the CDR3 is 15 residues. The CDR3 spells CATRDRLSPSYEQYF. The CDR3 DNA reads TGTGCCACCCGTGACAGGTTGTCTCCCTCCTACGAGCAGTACTTC.

The rearrangement uses TRBV7-9 and TRBJ2-1; 9 nucleotides match TRBD2. This CDR3 comprises 16 residues. After removal of 1 base from V and 8 bases from J, the junction contained 9 bases not matched to a gene. CDR1 is SEHNR and CDR2 is FQNEAQ in the germline V gene (reference sequence). The CDR3 region is CASSLVLAGGPHEQFF. CDR3 sequence (DNA): TGTGCCAGCAGCTTAGTACTGGCGGGAGGGCCTCATGAGCAGTTCTTC.

This chain connects TRBV3-1 (or the pseudogene TRBV3-2) to TRBJ2-1; 7 bases fit TRBD2. The ends lost 4 bases at V and 0 bases at J; junction bases unmatched: 3. Germline CDR1 LGHDT, CDR2 YNNKEL (reference sequence). There are 15 residues in the CDR3. DNA for the CDR3: TGTGCCAGCAGCCCGCGGGGGTACTCCTACAATGAGCAGTTCTTC. It translates to CASSPRGYSYNEQFF.

The genes are TRBV3-1 (or the pseudogene TRBV3-2) and TRBJ1-2; D is unclear. Per germline, CDR1 LGHDT and CDR2 YNNKEL (reference sequence). V shed 0 bases and J shed 8 bases, with 13 bases lying between them. This CDR3 has 14 residues. CDR3 DNA sequence: TGTGCCAGCAGCCAAGAAACCCGCGGGGAAGGCTACACCTTC. Translation: CASSQETRGEGYTF.

This chain uses TRBV7-9 with TRBJ1-5, with D perhaps TRBD1 (6 bases). Germline CDR1 is SEHNR and CDR2 is FQNEAQ (reference sequence). V was trimmed by 2 bases and J by 7 bases, leaving 21 bases between them. The CDR3 loop spans 17 amino acids. The CDR3, as DNA: TGTGCCAGCAGCTTATCGGGAGTGGGCAGGGGAGGGCAGCCCCAGCATTTT. Translating gives CASSLSGVGRGGQPQHF.

The chain combines TRBV29-1 with TRBJ2-5, with TRBD2 identical over 8 bases. The CDR3 runs to 14 residues. The junction had 10 bases not matched to a gene; V was cut back by 6 bases and J by 4 bases. CDR1 and CDR2 (germline): SQVTM, ANQGSEA. CDR3: CSVRGAGGRETQYF. CDR3 bases: TGCAGCGTGAGGGGGGCGGGGGGCCGAGAGACCCAGTACTTC.

This clone showed up just a few times. The chain links TRBV29-1 to TRBJ1-2; D perhaps matches TRBD1 (6 bases). CDR1 and CDR2 from the germline V gene are SQVTM and ANQGSEA. There are 14 residues in the CDR3. V lost 6 bases to trimming and J lost 4 bases, with 18 bases between them. CDR3 amino acids: CSVGRGGTAYGYTF. The CDR3, as DNA: TGCAGCGTGGGGAGGGGGGGAACCGCCTATGGCTACACCTTC. Combining the CDR3 with reference TRBV29-1 and TRBJ1-2 gives the whole variable domain SAVISQKPSRDICQRGTSLTIQCQVDSQVTMMFWYRQQPGQSLTLIATANQGSEATYESGFVIDKFPISRPNLTFSTLTVSNMSPEDSSIYLCSVGRGGTAYGYTFGSGTRLTVV.

The chain employs TRBV9 and TRBJ2-1; no clear D gene. This CDR3 spans 15 amino acids. With 4 bases removed from V and 0 bases from J, the gap between germline ends came to 11 bases. Germline assignment: CDR1 SGDLS and CDR2 YYNGEE. The CDR3, as DNA: TGTGCCAGCAGCCTCTACCCGGGCTCCTACAATGAGCAGTTCTTC. Encoded protein: CASSLYPGSYNEQFF.